The next 14 T cell receptor beta chains were all read from a single sample in a study of vaccination effects on CD4 cells after COVID-19. Expansion of antigen-specific CD4+ T cells with viral peptide pools was carried out by the ViraFEST assay before sequencing. Scientists isolated CD4+ T cells after an approximately ten-day culture period ended. Each person got two doses of an mRNA SARS-CoV-2 vaccine, BNT162b2 or mRNA-1273. These receptors' antigens are unknown. Clones were sequenced by immunoSEQ multiplex PCR, and TCRdb holds only the in-frame ones, with some missing. The sample holds some 16,000 clones, about 80% seen once. The starting material was CD4+ T cells from PBMCs cultured with HCoV-NL63 spike peptides, obtained after COVID-19 vaccination. Receptors were obtained from a human donor who received a COVID-19 vaccine.

This clone was seen just once. The chain recombines TRBV7-2 with TRBJ2-1; a possible D gene is TRBD2 (5 bases). This CDR3 has 14 residues. V lost 1 base to trimming and J lost 7 bases, with 11 bases between them. Germline-derived CDR1 and CDR2 are SGHTA and FQGNSA. CDR3 coding DNA: TGTGCCAGCAGCTTAGGGCGGGCCAATAATGAGCAGTTCTTC. This codes for CASSLGRANNEQFF.

J is TRBJ2-1 and V is TRBV15, with 10 positions matching TRBD2. With 5 bases clipped from V and 2 bases from J, the junction kept 3 bases outside the gene matches. The CDR3 runs to 15 residues. CDR1 is LNHNV, CDR2 YYDKDF, per germline (reference sequence). CDR3 in DNA: TGTGCCACCAGCCGAGCGGGGGGGCCCTACAATGAGCAGTTCTTC. It encodes CATSRAGGPYNEQFF.

The chain couples TRBV19 to TRBJ2-6, with a weak D call TRBD2 (6 bases). The CDR3 runs to 18 residues. Germline V gene data show CDR1 as LNHDA and CDR2 as SQIVND (reference sequence). The V gene lost 2 bases and the J gene lost 0 bases, with 14 bases spanning the gap. The CDR3 sequence is CASSIIDGRTSGANVLTF. The CDR3 nucleotides are TGTGCCAGTAGTATAATAGACGGGAGAACCTCTGGGGCCAACGTCCTGACTTTC.

The rearrangement links TRBV30 to TRBJ2-1, with D unresolved. The CDR3 has 12 residues. In germline, CDR1 is GTSNPN, CDR2 SVGIG (reference sequence). Deletions cut 2 bases from V and 7 bases from J, with 9 bases between. The CDR3 protein is CAWSKSGNEQFF. The CDR3 nucleotides are TGTGCCTGGAGTAAGTCTGGAAATGAGCAGTTCTTC.

The chain carries TRBV5-4 and TRBJ1-1; D not resolved. CDR3 size: 13 residues. Germline V gives CDR1 SGHNT, CDR2 YYREEE (reference sequence). V was clipped by 0 bases and J by 3 bases, with 6 bases between them. The CDR3 reads CASSLGRDTEAFF. CDR3 nucleotide sequence: TGTGCCAGCAGCTTGGGGAGGGACACTGAAGCTTTCTTT.

This chain links TRBV4-1 with TRBJ2-5; tentatively, D is TRBD2 (6 bases). Trimming shortened V by 5 bases and J by 9 bases, and 19 bases separated the two germline ends. CDR3 size: 14 residues. In germline, CDR1 is MGHRA, CDR2 YSYEKL. The CDR3 sequence: CASSWDSLTGAQYF. The CDR3 DNA reads as TGCGCCAGCAGCTGGGACTCCTTGACGGGGGCCCAGTACTTC.

This rearrangement joins TRBV4-1 to TRBJ1-6; TRBD1 might be the D (5 bases). V was cut by 0 bases and J by 9 bases, with 12 bases left in between. CDR1 and CDR2 (germline): MGHRA, YSYEKL. The CDR3 runs 15 residues. The CDR3 coding sequence is TGCGCCAGCAGCCAAGATCCGGCAGGGCGTTCACCCCTCCACTTT. Amino acids: CASSQDPAGRSPLHF.

V gene TRBV4-2 combines with J gene TRBJ1-4; 7 bases fit TRBD1. The CDR3 has 14 amino acids. V was clipped by 4 bases and J by 7 bases; unmatched bases: 6. Germline V gene data show CDR1 as LGHNA and CDR2 as YNFKEQ. As DNA, the CDR3 is TGTGCCAGCAGCCCACCGGGACAGTTTGAAAAACTGTTTTTT. Translated, it gives CASSPPGQFEKLFF.

CDR3 DNA: TGTGCCACCAGTGATTCCCGGACTAGCGGGAGCAATGAGCAGTTCTTC. Translation: CATSDSRTSGSNEQFF. The chain uses TRBV24-1 and TRBJ2-1; 13 nucleotides match TRBD2. With V trimmed by 2 bases and J by 6 bases, 3 bases remained unmatched. The CDR3 is 16 residues long. Germline values: CDR1 KGHDR, CDR2 SFDVKD.

Only one count was recorded for this clone. The rearrangement uses TRBV29-1 and TRBJ1-2; tentative D call: TRBD1 (6 bases). From germline, CDR1 is SQVTM and CDR2 ANQGSEA. V lost 6 bases to trimming and J lost 1 base, with 12 bases between them. CDR3 size: 13 residues. CDR3 bases: TGCAGCGTCGGACAGCGCCTTAACTATGGCTACACCTTC. Its translation is CSVGQRLNYGYTF.

V usage is TRBV6-5 and J usage is TRBJ2-1; D is unclear. V was trimmed by 4 bases and J by 5 bases, leaving 6 bases between them. This CDR3 has 12 residues. CDR1 is MNHEY, CDR2 SVGAGI, per germline. The CDR3 DNA is TGTGCCAGCAGTTCCTGGAACAATGAGCAGTTCTTC. Translation: CASSSWNNEQFF.

CDR3 loop: CASSSGQGARNQPQHF. In DNA form, the CDR3 reads TGTGCCAGCAGCTCCGGACAGGGGGCGAGGAATCAGCCCCAGCATTTT. The chain employs TRBV28 and TRBJ1-5, with 11 positions matching TRBD1. After removal of 6 bases from V and 4 bases from J, the junction contained 8 bases not matched to a gene. In germline, CDR1 is MDHEN, CDR2 SYDVKM. The CDR3 consists of 16 residues.

The V and J genes are TRBV7-2 and TRBJ2-5; 7 bases agree with TRBD2. The CDR3 is 15 residues long. The junction had 4 bases not matched to a gene; V was cut back by 0 bases and J by 3 bases. The germline V gene has CDR1 SGHTA and CDR2 FQGNSA. CDR3 amino acids: CASSLAGGLKETQYF. The CDR3, as DNA: TGTGCCAGCAGCTTAGCGGGAGGGTTAAAAGAGACCCAGTACTTC.

This clone was picked up one time. This chain connects TRBV6-1 to TRBJ2-2; D uncertain. The length of the CDR3 is 15 residues. CDR1 and CDR2 from the germline V gene are MNHNS and SASEGT. The germline V and J ends were trimmed by 2 bases and 3 bases, with 10 bases remaining between them. CDR3: CASSEPDPYTGELFF. DNA for the CDR3: TGTGCCAGCAGTGAACCCGACCCCTACACCGGGGAGCTGTTTTTT.